One T cell receptor (beta chain) is described in this entry. This sample stems from a study of control samples from healthy donors and cancer patients. Here immunoSEQ multiplex PCR was the method, and the copy in TCRdb shows in-frame clones only, minus some. The sample gives approximately 79,000 clones, approximately 90% of which show up once; 6.5% to 7.5% is in the top ten. The V and J ends lost 0 bases and 3 bases respectively, with 11 bases between them. This CDR3 spans 15 amino acids. Germline-derived CDR1 and CDR2 are SGHDN and FVKESK. The material sequenced was blood. The V and J genes are TRBV14 and TRBJ2-5, with D perhaps matching TRBD2 (6 bases). This receptor was taken from a man aged 50 to 60 in good health. The CDR3 sequence: CASSQDVGGEETQYF. CDR3 nucleotide sequence: TGTGCCAGCAGCCAAGATGTGGGCGGGGAAGAGACCCAGTACTTC.